This TCR beta chain was retrieved from a study of prognosis after radiotherapy for stage I lung cancer. Notes on the study in general: The median unique TCR clone count dropped from about 10,000 to 6,900 after stereotactic body radiation therapy.

Genomic DNA provided the template from which TCR beta CDR3 was amplified by two-round multiplex PCR. Primers specific to each TRBV and TRBJ gene were used in first-round PCR. TCRdb used MiXCR to reprocess the multiplex PCR reads, holding one entry per CDR3 protein. This sample carries almost 20,000 distinct CDR3 sequences, roughly 26% of them seen once, and the ten largest clones take roughly 22%. This clonotype has ten or more counts. Its matching antigen is unknown. The CDR3 extends over 14 amino acids. CDR1 MNHEY and CDR2 SMNVEV come from the germline V gene (reference sequence). After removal of 4 bases from V and 8 bases from J, the junction contained 10 bases not matched to a gene.

The sample in question was PBMCs, obtained before or after stereotactic body radiation therapy (not recorded which). This receptor was obtained from a donor aged 50 or older with non-small cell lung cancer. This chain connects TRBV27 to TRBJ1-2; TRBD1 matches 7 bases. The CDR3 nucleotides read TGTGCCAGCAGTTCCGCCCAGGGACAGTGGGGCTACACCTTC. As protein: CASSSAQGQWGYTF.